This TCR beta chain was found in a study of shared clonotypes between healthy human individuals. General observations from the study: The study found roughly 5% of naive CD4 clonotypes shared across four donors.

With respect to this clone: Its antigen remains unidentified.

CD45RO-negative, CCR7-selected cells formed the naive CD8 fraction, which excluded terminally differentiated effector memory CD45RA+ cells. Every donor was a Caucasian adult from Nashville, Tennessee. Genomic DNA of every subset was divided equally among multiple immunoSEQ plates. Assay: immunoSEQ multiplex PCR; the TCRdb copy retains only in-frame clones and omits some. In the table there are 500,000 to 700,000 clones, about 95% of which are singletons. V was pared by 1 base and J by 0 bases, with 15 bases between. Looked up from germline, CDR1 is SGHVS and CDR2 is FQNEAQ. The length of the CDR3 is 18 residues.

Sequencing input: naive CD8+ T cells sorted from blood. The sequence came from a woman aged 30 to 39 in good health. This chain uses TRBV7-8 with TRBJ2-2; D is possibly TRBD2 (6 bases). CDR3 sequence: CASSLVVSGSTNTGELFF. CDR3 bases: TGTGCCAGCAGCTTAGTAGTTAGCGGCTCAACGAACACCGGGGAGCTGTTTTTT.